The 27 T cell receptor beta chains reported below all come from one sample, sequenced in a study of blood T cell repertoires in COVID-19 (dated by TCRdb to 2020 to 2022). Receptors were amplified or captured by the immunoSEQ multiplex PCR assay. TCRdb mirrors the immuneACCESS table, restricted to in-frame sequences. Some clones are absent from its copies; in checked studies, under half trace to an unresolved V gene, and the reason for the others is unknown. This sample lists 200,000 to 300,000 clones; 80% to 95% were detected once. The ten largest clones take up around 0.83% of the sample. Sequencing was performed on peripheral blood. Receptors originate from a man aged 25 to 45 with COVID-19, enrolled during active disease.

V and J are TRBV12-3 or TRBV12-4 and TRBJ1-2; D is perhaps TRBD1 (5 bases). V shed 6 bases and J shed 1 base, with 9 bases lying between them. The CDR3 runs to 13 residues. In DNA form, the CDR3 reads TGTGCCAGCAGGGGGGGAGTTAACTATGGCTACACCTTC. Translation: CASRGGVNYGYTF.

V usage is TRBV10-3 and J usage is TRBJ1-6, with 10 bases identical to TRBD1. The V gene's germline CDR1 is ENHRY and CDR2 SYGVKD. The CDR3 is made up of 16 amino acids. Losses at the gene ends were 4 bases for V and 10 bases for J; bases not matched to a gene: 10. The CDR3 sequence: CAISGPGTGDSSPLHF. The CDR3 nucleotides are TGTGCCATCAGTGGCCCCGGGACAGGGGATAGCTCACCCCTCCACTTT.

V gene TRBV5-1 combines with J gene TRBJ2-6, with D unclear. The CDR3 length is 16 residues. Between the trimmed V and J ends, which lost 0 bases and 4 bases, there was a span of 11 bases. Per the germline V gene, CDR1 is SGHRS and CDR2 is YFSETQ. The CDR3 loop is CASSLATVSGANVLTF. DNA of the CDR3: TGCGCCAGCAGCTTGGCCACGGTGTCGGGGGCCAACGTCCTGACTTTC.

The chain combines TRBV7-9 with TRBJ2-1, with TRBD1 matching 9 bases. This CDR3 is built from 17 residues. Germline V gene sequence: CDR1 SEHNR, CDR2 FQNEAQ (reference sequence). Germline trimming cut 3 bases from V and 2 bases from J; bases unmatched to any gene: 8. In DNA form, the CDR3 reads TGTGCCAGCAGCTTCAGAAGCACAGGGGGCCCCTACAATGAGCAGTTCTTC. Its protein is CASSFRSTGGPYNEQFF.

The genes are TRBV5-1 and TRBJ2-1, with 10 positions matching TRBD1. V was clipped by 2 bases and J by 7 bases; unmatched bases: 3. The CDR3 extends over 14 amino acids. Germline CDR1 SGHRS, CDR2 YFSETQ. The CDR3 coding sequence is TGCGCCAGCAGCTTAAGGGGACAGGGGAATGAGCAGTTCTTC. Protein: CASSLRGQGNEQFF.

The genes are TRBV18 and TRBJ1-2; the D gene is possibly TRBD1 (5 bases). V lost 1 base and J lost 8, with 14 bases in between. CDR1 KGHSH and CDR2 LQKENI come from the germline V gene. This CDR3 spans 14 amino acids. The CDR3 DNA sequence: TGTGCCAGCTCACCACGACCAGGGAATAGAGGCTACACCTTC. It encodes CASSPRPGNRGYTF.

The V and J genes are TRBV4-1 and TRBJ2-7; no firm D call. The CDR3 is 15 residues long. V was cut by 0 bases and J by 2 bases, with 11 bases left in between. Looked up from germline, CDR1 is MGHRA and CDR2 is YSYEKL. This CDR3 reads CASSQEGSVAYEQYF. The DNA for the CDR3 is TGCGCCAGCAGCCAAGAGGGCAGTGTAGCCTACGAGCAGTACTTC.

V is TRBV6-5 and J is TRBJ1-5; tentative D call: TRBD1 (6 bases). Per germline, CDR1 MNHEY and CDR2 SVGAGI. This CDR3 has 15 residues. Trimming left V 6 bases short and J 2 bases short, with 14 bases between. The CDR3 DNA reads as TGTGCCAGCAGAAGGGAAGGGGGTGGCAATCAGCCCCAGCATTTT. Its protein product is CASRREGGGNQPQHF.

This chain joins TRBV18 and TRBJ1-5; TRBD1 might be the D (6 bases). V dropped 5 bases and J dropped 9 bases, with 14 bases sitting between them. The CDR3 has 13 amino acids. CDR1 is KGHSH, CDR2 LQKENI, per germline. The CDR3 here is CASSMDSQRPQHF. In DNA, the CDR3 is TGTGCCAGCTCAATGGACAGTCAGAGGCCCCAGCATTTT.

J is TRBJ2-3 and V is TRBV10-1; possible D gene TRBD2, 6 bases. The CDR3 covers 17 residues. V lost 6 bases to trimming and J lost 4 bases, with 23 bases between them. Germline CDR1 and CDR2: WNHNN and SYGVQD (reference sequence). The CDR3 reads CASSDFLAGGEADTQYF. The CDR3 bases are TGCGCCAGCAGCGACTTTTTAGCTGGAGGGGAAGCAGATACGCAGTATTTT.

In DNA form, the CDR3 reads TGTGCCAGATCCGCGGTAACGGACTACGAGCAGTACTTC. Protein sequence: CARSAVTDYEQYF. J is TRBJ2-7 and V is TRBV2; D remains ambiguous. Per the germline V gene, CDR1 is SNHLY and CDR2 is FYNNEI. The V end lost 9 bases, the J end lost 3 bases, and 15 bases lay between the germline ends. The CDR3 extends over 13 amino acids.

The chain employs TRBV3-1 (or the pseudogene TRBV3-2) and TRBJ1-3, with D unresolved. The V gene lost 5 bases and the J gene lost 0 bases, with 14 bases spanning the gap. CDR1 LGHDT and CDR2 YNNKEL come from the germline V gene (reference sequence). The CDR3 runs to 16 residues. In DNA, the CDR3 is TGTGCCAGCAGCAACCCACTCCGGGACTCTGGAAACACCATATATTTT. Translation: CASSNPLRDSGNTIYF.

The chain has TRBV6-5 and TRBJ2-2, with TRBD1 as a possible D gene (6 bases). Germline V gene sequence: CDR1 MNHEY, CDR2 SVGAGI. V lost 8 bases to trimming and J lost 1 base, with 14 bases between them. This CDR3 has 15 residues. The DNA of the CDR3 is TGTGCCAGCGCGACAGGTCCTTTGAACACCGGGGAGCTGTTTTTT. Translated, it gives CASATGPLNTGELFF.

This rearrangement joins TRBV11-2 to TRBJ2-3, with D perhaps TRBD1 (6 bases). Trimming removed 5 bases at V and 4 bases at J, with 10 bases between. The germline gives CDR1 SGHAT, CDR2 FQNNGV. The CDR3 consists of 13 residues. CDR3 nucleotide sequence: TGTGCCAGCAGCCCGAGGACAGCAGATACGCAGTATTTT. This gives the protein CASSPRTADTQYF.

The rearrangement links TRBV19 to TRBJ1-2; D gene unclear. The V and J ends lost 0 bases and 3 bases respectively, with 11 bases between them. CDR3 length equals 15 residues. Germline loops: CDR1 LNHDA, CDR2 SQIVND (reference sequence). CDR3 sequence: CASSIDRGGHYGYTF. The CDR3 nucleotides read TGTGCCAGTAGTATAGATCGCGGCGGCCACTATGGCTACACCTTC.

The chain combines TRBV20-1 with TRBJ1-2, with a weak D call TRBD1 (6 bases). Germline loops: CDR1 DFQATT, CDR2 SNEGSKA (reference sequence). The CDR3 has 11 amino acids. The V and J ends lost 6 bases and 4 bases respectively, with 9 bases between them. The CDR3 DNA reads as TGCAGTGCCACAGGGACCTATGGCTACACCTTC. Amino acid sequence: CSATGTYGYTF.

The chain recombines TRBV19 with TRBJ2-7; perhaps TRBD1 as D (6 bases). The CDR3 spans 15 residues. Germline V gene lookup returns CDR1 LNHDA and CDR2 SQIVND (reference sequence). V dropped 4 bases and J dropped 4 bases, with 17 bases sitting between them. In DNA, the CDR3 is TGTGCCAGTAGTACTTGGGGGCTTCCGGGTTACGAGCAGTACTTC. It yields the protein CASSTWGLPGYEQYF.

The chain couples TRBV5-1 to TRBJ2-2; D uncertain. CDR3 length equals 15 residues. V was pared by 5 bases and J by 0 bases, with 11 bases between. Germline values: CDR1 SGHRS, CDR2 YFSETQ. CDR3 in amino acids: CASSLGSSNTGELFF. For the CDR3, the DNA is TGCGCCAGCAGTCTAGGCAGTTCGAACACCGGGGAGCTGTTTTTT.

The chain couples TRBV6-5 to TRBJ1-1; possibly TRBD1 for D (6 bases). V gave up 8 bases and J gave up 1 base, with 11 bases separating them. This CDR3 has 13 amino acids. The germline gives CDR1 MNHEY, CDR2 SVGAGI. The CDR3 here is CASSKGGNTEAFF. Here the CDR3 DNA reads TGTGCCAGCTCCAAAGGGGGGAACACTGAAGCTTTCTTT.

The V and J genes are TRBV11-2 and TRBJ2-7, with D maybe TRBD2 (6 bases). Looked up from germline, CDR1 is SGHAT and CDR2 is FQNNGV. The CDR3 sequence is 14 residues long. Deletions cut 0 bases from V and 1 base from J, with 7 bases between. The CDR3 nucleotides are TGTGCCAGCAGCTTAGATGGGGGGTCCTACGAGCAGTACTTC. Translated, it gives CASSLDGGSYEQYF. The entire variable domain, with the rest obtained from reference TRBV11-2 and TRBJ2-7, is as follows: EAGVAQSPRYKIIEKRQSVAFWCNPISGHATLYWYQQILGQGPKLLIQFQNNGVVDDSQLPKDRFSAERLKGVDSTLKIQPAKLEDSAVYLCASSLDGGSYEQYFGPGTRLTVT.

The V and J genes are TRBV9 and TRBJ2-7; 7 bases are a match to TRBD2. The germline gives CDR1 SGDLS, CDR2 YYNGEE. V gave up 0 bases and J gave up 0 bases; unmatched junction bases: 6. The CDR3 contains 16 residues. In DNA form, the CDR3 reads TGTGCCAGCAGCGTAGACCCGCGGGGGTCCTCCTACGAGCAGTACTTC. It specifies CASSVDPRGSSYEQYF. Combining the CDR3 with reference TRBV9 and TRBJ2-7 gives the whole variable domain DSGVTQTPKHLITATGQRVTLRCSPRSGDLSVYWYQQSLDQGLQFLIQYYNGEERAKGNILERFSAQQFPDLHSELNLSSLELGDSALYFCASSVDPRGSSYEQYFGPGTRLTVT.

This rearrangement joins TRBV11-2 to TRBJ2-2, with 8 bases identical to TRBD1. From germline, CDR1 is SGHAT and CDR2 FQNNGV. The J segment lost 0 bases and the V segment lost 0 bases, leaving 6 bases of the junction unmatched. This CDR3 contains 18 residues. CDR3 residues: CASSLEGRTGSNTGELFF. The CDR3 DNA is TGTGCCAGCAGCTTAGAGGGGCGGACAGGGTCGAACACCGGGGAGCTGTTTTTT.

The chain has TRBV12-3 or TRBV12-4 and TRBJ2-7; TRBD1 matches 8 bases. The CDR3 length is 13 residues. With 3 bases clipped from V and 5 bases from J, the junction kept 3 bases outside the gene matches. CDR3 in DNA: TGTGCCAGCAGTTTTCGGACAGGGAACGAGCAGTACTTC. It is translated as CASSFRTGNEQYF.

The chain couples TRBV6-6 to TRBJ2-7, with D possibly TRBD2 on 6 matching bases. CDR1 is MNHNY and CDR2 is SVGAGI in the germline V gene (reference sequence). This CDR3 is built from 15 residues. V lost 2 bases, J lost 7 bases, and 18 bases lay in between. CDR3 DNA sequence: TGTGCCAGCAGTTACACCGGGACTGACTACGTAGAGCAGTACTTC. This translates into CASSYTGTDYVEQYF.

The chain employs TRBV11-2 and TRBJ2-1, with a tentative D call TRBD2 (5 bases). This CDR3 is 13 amino acids long. The germline CDR1 and CDR2 sequences are SGHAT and FQNNGV. V was trimmed by 5 bases and J by 9 bases, leaving 14 bases between them. CDR3 nucleotide sequence: TGTGCCAGCAGCCCTGGGTGGGGAGCTGAGCAGTTCTTC. Residues: CASSPGWGAEQFF.

The chain carries TRBV14 and TRBJ1-4, with a tentative D call TRBD1 (6 bases). Trimming removed 8 bases at V and 1 base at J, with 14 bases between. Germline-derived CDR1 and CDR2 are SGHDN and FVKESK. The CDR3 sequence is 15 residues long. This chain's CDR3 is CASSTTRGTNEKLFF. DNA for the CDR3: TGTGCCAGCTCGACCACCAGGGGAACTAATGAAAAACTGTTTTTT. Based on the CDR3 plus reference TRBV14 and TRBJ1-4, the full variable domain is EAGVTQFPSHSVIEKGQTVTLRCDPISGHDNLYWYRRVMGKEIKFLLHFVKESKQDESGMPNNRFLAERTGGTYSTLKVQPAELEDSGVYFCASSTTRGTNEKLFFGSGTQLSVL.

The chain uses TRBV27 and TRBJ2-3, with TRBD2 matching 14 bases. The CDR3 sequence is 21 residues long. Trimming cost V 2 bases and J 2 bases; bases outside gene matches: 15. The germline CDR1 and CDR2 sequences are MNHEY and SMNVEV (reference sequence). CDR3: CASSLGTSGGIAPRITDTQYF. The CDR3 DNA follows: TGTGCCAGCAGTTTAGGGACTAGCGGGGGTATAGCCCCGCGTATCACAGATACGCAGTATTTT.